A selection of T cell receptor beta chains follows, all from one sample in a study of Tregs in tolerant kidney transplant recipients. Sequencing was performed with immunoSEQ multiplex PCR; in TCRdb, only in-frame clones are kept and a portion is missing. The sample records 74,000 or so clones, over 75% being singletons. Sequenced here: CD4+ T cells from blood (PBMCs), sampled 24 months after the transplant. The origin of the receptors is a human patient who received a combined kidney and bone marrow transplant. The T cells may come from the graft donor. The CDR3 runs from the conserved cysteine through the conserved F or W.

cdr3_length: 17; v_call: TRBV7-2; j_call: TRBJ2-3; cdr3_aa: CASSLAPAPGGTDTQYF
cdr3_length: 15; v_call: TRBV5-1; j_call: TRBJ2-7; cdr3_aa: CASTPTSASSYEQYF
cdr3_length: 17; v_call: TRBV7-2; j_call: TRBJ1-6; cdr3_aa: CASSLSRTGGVGSPLHF
cdr3_length: 15; v_call: TRBV7-2; j_call: TRBJ1-2; cdr3_aa: CASSLGLRNPRSYTF
cdr3_length: 14; v_call: TRBV7-3; j_call: TRBJ2-7; cdr3_aa: CASSSGQGVSEQYF
cdr3_length: 13; v_call: TRBV7-2; j_call: TRBJ1-1; cdr3_aa: CASSLAQGARAFF
cdr3_length: 15; v_call: TRBV2; j_call: TRBJ2-5; cdr3_aa: CASSDVRGFGETQYF
cdr3_length: 14; v_call: TRBV9; j_call: TRBJ2-3; cdr3_aa: CASSVATTTDTQYF
cdr3_length: 14; v_call: TRBV29-1; j_call: TRBJ2-2; cdr3_aa: CSVDPGGATGELFF
cdr3_length: 17; v_call: TRBV4-1; j_call: TRBJ1-4; cdr3_aa: CASSRTVAQGRLEKLFF
cdr3_length: 14; v_call: TRBV7-3; j_call: TRBJ2-2; cdr3_aa: CASTGGPNTGELFF
cdr3_length: 15; v_call: TRBV5-4; j_call: TRBJ2-1; cdr3_aa: CASSFPSRDYNEQFF
cdr3_length: 15; v_call: TRBV7-2; j_call: TRBJ2-2; cdr3_aa: CASSFGQGSSGELFF
cdr3_length: 16; v_call: TRBV5-1; j_call: TRBJ2-5; cdr3_aa: CASSLSPSTGQETQYF
cdr3_length: 15; v_call: TRBV7-9; j_call: TRBJ1-2; cdr3_aa: CASSRDRDPNYGYTF
cdr3_length: 15; v_call: TRBV11-2; j_call: TRBJ1-1; cdr3_aa: CASSQRGAVNTEAFF
cdr3_length: 15; v_call: TRBV9; j_call: TRBJ2-1; cdr3_aa: CASSAFGLTYNEQFF
cdr3_length: 18; v_call: TRBV7-9; j_call: TRBJ2-1; cdr3_aa: CASSPRKIVQGLHNEQFF
cdr3_length: 14; v_call: TRBV5-1; j_call: TRBJ2-2; cdr3_aa: CASKPPMNTGELFF
cdr3_length: 14; v_call: TRBV7-3; j_call: TRBJ1-1; cdr3_aa: CASSLTQGFTEAFF
cdr3_length: 18; v_call: TRBV9; j_call: TRBJ2-2; cdr3_aa: CASTPTSGGRVNTGELFF
cdr3_length: 15; v_call: TRBV7-3; j_call: TRBJ1-1; cdr3_aa: CASSLGPGENTEAFF
cdr3_length: 16; v_call: TRBV7-6; j_call: TRBJ2-3; cdr3_aa: CASSLDGGTPTDTQYF
cdr3_length: 15; v_call: TRBV9; j_call: TRBJ2-3; cdr3_aa: CASSVGTVLTDTQYF
cdr3_length: 14; v_call: TRBV7-2; j_call: TRBJ2-7; cdr3_aa: CASSLRSGLPEQYF
cdr3_length: 15; v_call: TRBV2; j_call: TRBJ1-5; cdr3_aa: CASSGLTGNNQPQHF
cdr3_length: 15; v_call: TRBV10-2; j_call: TRBJ1-1; cdr3_aa: CASSVPSRPGAEAFF
cdr3_length: 15; v_call: TRBV19; j_call: TRBJ2-5; cdr3_aa: CASSIYDYGQETQYF
cdr3_length: 13; v_call: TRBV30; j_call: TRBJ1-1; cdr3_aa: CAWNRGRSLEAFF
cdr3_length: 15; v_call: TRBV28; j_call: TRBJ1-2; cdr3_aa: CASSSHGTGVYGYTF
cdr3_length: 15; v_call: TRBV7-2; j_call: TRBJ2-7; cdr3_aa: CASRRGGLGPYEQYF
cdr3_length: 15; v_call: TRBV11-2; j_call: TRBJ2-5; cdr3_aa: CASSFTHGSSETQYF
cdr3_length: 13; v_call: TRBV7-3; j_call: TRBJ2-2; cdr3_aa: CASSLKVAGELFF
cdr3_length: 16; v_call: TRBV5-1; j_call: TRBJ1-2; cdr3_aa: CASSPARGTGLDGYTF
cdr3_length: 13; v_call: TRBV7-6; j_call: TRBJ2-3; cdr3_aa: CASSTARWWAQYF
cdr3_length: 15; v_call: TRBV7-2; j_call: TRBJ1-1; cdr3_aa: CASSPTKGVNTEAFF
cdr3_length: 18; v_call: TRBV4-2; j_call: TRBJ2-2; cdr3_aa: CASSQATSLAGYTGELFF
cdr3_length: 13; v_call: TRBV5-1; j_call: TRBJ2-5; cdr3_aa: CASRSHPQETQYF
cdr3_length: 15; v_call: TRBV28; j_call: TRBJ2-7; cdr3_aa: CASNHPLGQRYEQYF
cdr3_length: 16; v_call: TRBV7-8; j_call: TRBJ1-3; cdr3_aa: CASSLAGTGTGNTIYF
cdr3_length: 15; v_call: TRBV27; j_call: TRBJ1-2; cdr3_aa: CASSLSGLRGGGYTF
cdr3_length: 12; v_call: TRBV6-6; j_call: TRBJ1-5; cdr3_aa: CASSYSTGTQHF
cdr3_length: 17; v_call: TRBV19; j_call: TRBJ2-5; cdr3_aa: CASSTGTSGRYGETQYF
cdr3_length: 14; v_call: TRBV28; j_call: TRBJ2-1; cdr3_aa: CASSPGGAYNEQFF
cdr3_length: 17; v_call: TRBV4-3; j_call: TRBJ1-4; cdr3_aa: CASSPQPRGATNEKLFF
cdr3_length: 11; v_call: TRBV20-1; j_call: TRBJ1-2; cdr3_aa: CSARDRSGYTF
cdr3_length: 15; v_call: TRBV4-2; j_call: TRBJ2-3; cdr3_aa: CASSQDQGLTDTQYF
cdr3_length: 14; v_call: TRBV6-5; j_call: TRBJ2-7; cdr3_aa: CASRERQDLGEQYF
cdr3_length: 13; v_call: TRBV5-1; j_call: NA; cdr3_aa: CASSLQGVYEQYF
cdr3_length: 15; v_call: TRBV11-2; j_call: TRBJ2-7; cdr3_aa: CASSRGTGGGYEQYF
cdr3_length: 13; v_call: TRBV18; j_call: TRBJ2-7; cdr3_aa: CASSPRGTYEQYF
cdr3_length: 14; v_call: TRBV5-1; j_call: TRBJ2-7; cdr3_aa: CASSLRGGGYEQYF
cdr3_length: 15; v_call: TRBV6-1; j_call: TRBJ2-7; cdr3_aa: CASSERGDRVYEQYF
cdr3_length: 15; v_call: TRBV25-1; j_call: TRBJ2-3; cdr3_aa: CASTPTGTSTDTQYF
cdr3_length: 12; v_call: TRBV18; j_call: TRBJ2-5; cdr3_aa: CASSPTEETQYF
cdr3_length: 12; v_call: TRBV30; j_call: TRBJ1-2; cdr3_aa: CAWSVFLYGYTF
cdr3_length: 14; v_call: TRBV7-3; j_call: TRBJ2-3; cdr3_aa: CASSLGLSSDTQYF
cdr3_length: 17; v_call: TRBV7-2; j_call: TRBJ2-6; cdr3_aa: CASSRFLSSAGANVLTF
cdr3_length: 15; v_call: TRBV6-5; j_call: TRBJ1-6; cdr3_aa: CASRPDRTYNSPLHF
cdr3_length: 16; v_call: TRBV11-2; j_call: TRBJ2-7; cdr3_aa: CASSLVRRDRGYEQYF